The rows below give T cell receptor beta chains drawn from one sample of a study of T cell responses to AZD1222 COVID-19 vaccine. The assay was immunoSEQ multiplex PCR, and TCRdb's table has in-frame clones only and misses some. The sample records over 85,000 clones, 70% to 90% being singletons. The source material was peripheral blood, sampled 28 days after the second AZD1222 dose. The receptors come from an adult who received the AZD1222 COVID-19 vaccine. Each CDR3 is given with its conserved first and last residue. A D gene is named only where the DNA matches it firmly. Clone sizes are given selectively: once, few, many, or a class where the clone is expanded.

d_call	clone_size	v_call	j_call	cdr3_nt	cdr3_aa
NA	NA	TRBV30	TRBJ2-3	TGTGCCTGGAGTGAAGCGGCTACAGATACGCAGTATTTT	CAWSEAATDTQYF
NA	NA	TRBV6-5	TRBJ2-7	TGTGCCAGCAGTTACCATATGGGGGCAGAATCCTACGAGCAGTACTTC	CASSYHMGAESYEQYF
TRBD2	NA	TRBV14	TRBJ2-1	TGTGCCAGCAGCCATGACGTACTAGCGGGGGGTGTCAATGAGCAGTTCTTC	CASSHDVLAGGVNEQFF
NA	NA	TRBV10-3	TRBJ1-3	TGTGCCATCAGTGAGTCGTTGCTTATTTCCTCTGGAAACACCATATATTTT	CAISESLLISSGNTIYF
NA	NA	TRBV19	TRBJ1-5	TGTGCCAGTAACCACCGGGAAGTGGGTGGTCAGCCCCAGCATTTT	CASNHREVGGQPQHF
NA	NA	TRBV13	TRBJ1-1	TGTGCCAGCAGCTCCTGGGTTCCGGGAGAGGCTTTCTTT	CASSSWVPGEAFF
TRBD1	NA	TRBV5-1	TRBJ1-1	TGCGCCAGCAGCACCACAGGGGGCGTTTTGAACACTGAAGCTTTCTTT	CASSTTGGVLNTEAFF
TRBD1	NA	TRBV6-4	TRBJ1-1	TGTGCCAGCAGTGAGGGACAGGGTACTGAAGCTTTCTTT	CASSEGQGTEAFF
TRBD2	NA	TRBV7-9	TRBJ2-5	TGTGCCACTCCCGGGGGGAATCTTGAGACCCAGTACTTC	CATPGGNLETQYF
TRBD1	NA	TRBV5-1	TRBJ1-1	TGCGCCAGCAGCTTAAACCCTACAGGGGCGGGAACTGAAGCTTTCTTT	CASSLNPTGAGTEAFF
NA	NA	TRBV5-4	TRBJ2-3	TGTGCCAGCAGCTTGGGATGGCAGAGCACAGATACGCAGTATTTT	CASSLGWQSTDTQYF
NA	NA	TRBV6-1	TRBJ1-1	TGTGCCAGCAGTGAGTTAGGGGAGAACACTGAAGCTTTCTTT	CASSELGENTEAFF
TRBD1	NA	TRBV5-4	TRBJ2-7	TGTGCCAGCAGCTGGGACAGGGAATATGGGCAGTACTTC	CASSWDREYGQYF
TRBD2	NA	TRBV10-1	TRBJ2-1	TGCGCCAGCAGTGACCCGGGACTAGCGTTCGATGAGCAGTTCTTC	CASSDPGLAFDEQFF
NA	NA	TRBV6-5	TRBJ1-1	TGTGCCAGCAGTTACTCTGGGGGGCGCCCCACTGAAGCTTTCTTT	CASSYSGGRPTEAFF
NA	medium-sized	TRBV2	TRBJ2-7	TGTGCCAGCCATCCGGGGGGCCCCTACGAGCAGTACTTC	CASHPGGPYEQYF
TRBD1	once	TRBV13	TRBJ2-3	TGTGCCAGCAGCTCCGGGACAGGGCACACAGATACGCAGTATTTT	CASSSGTGHTDTQYF
NA	once	TRBV27	TRBJ2-3	TGTGCCAGCAGTTCTCCGGGTCACACAGATACGCAGTATTTT	CASSSPGHTDTQYF
NA	NA	TRBV2	TRBJ2-7	TGTGCCAGCGGGGAGTGGGGGGCGACCGGACCCTACGAGCAGTACTTC	CASGEWGATGPYEQYF
NA	NA	TRBV6-5	TRBJ1-2	TGTGCCAGCACAAAAGTTATTGGGGAGTATGGCTACACCTTC	CASTKVIGEYGYTF
TRBD2	NA	TRBV24-1	TRBJ2-1	TGTGCCACCAGTGATTTTGGTACTAGCGAGTACAATGAGCAGTTCTTC	CATSDFGTSEYNEQFF
NA	NA	TRBV7-9	TRBJ1-6	TGTGCCAGCAGCTCTCCTGATCTAGTAGGGAGAGGTTCACCCCTCCACTTT	CASSSPDLVGRGSPLHF
NA	once	TRBV5-8	TRBJ1-5	TGTGCCAGCAGGAGAGCAGGACCCAGCAATCAGCCCCAGCATTTT	CASRRAGPSNQPQHF
TRBD2	NA	TRBV10-3	TRBJ2-7	TGTGCCATCAGTGTAGGGACTAGCGAACACGAGCAGTACTTC	CAISVGTSEHEQYF
NA	once	TRBV5-6	TRBJ1-1	TGTGCCAGCAGCTTGGTTAAGGGAGGGACTGAAGCTTTCTTT	CASSLVKGGTEAFF
NA	NA	TRBV3-1/TRBV3-2	TRBJ2-1	TGTGCCAGCAGCCAAGCCGGGGTGCCCTACAATGAGCAGTTCTTC	CASSQAGVPYNEQFF
TRBD1	NA	TRBV5-5	TRBJ1-6	TGTGCCAGCAGTACGACAGGGAATAATTCACCCCTCCACTTT	CASSTTGNNSPLHF
NA	NA	TRBV19	TRBJ2-5	TGTGCCAGTAGTATCGACGCCGCAAGGAGAGAGACCCAGTACTTC	CASSIDAARRETQYF
NA	NA	TRBV28	TRBJ2-5	TGTGCCAGCAGTTTTCGACAGGGAGGTTCAGAGACCCAGTACTTC	CASSFRQGGSETQYF
NA	NA	TRBV19	TRBJ1-3	TGTGCCAGTTGCGATCAGGGGTCCGGAAACACCATATATTTT	CASCDQGSGNTIYF
TRBD1	NA	TRBV5-4	TRBJ1-3	TGTGCCAGCAGCCCGGCCCTAGGGGGCGGTGGAAACACCATATATTTT	CASSPALGGGGNTIYF
NA	NA	TRBV27	TRBJ1-4	TGTGCCAGCAGTTTGAAACAGAAGGACGAAAAACTGTTTTTT	CASSLKQKDEKLFF
NA	NA	TRBV10-3	TRBJ1-2	TGTGCCATCAGTGAGACCCGACAGAGGACTAACTATGGCTACACCTTC	CAISETRQRTNYGYTF
NA	NA	TRBV18	TRBJ1-2	TGTGCCAGCTCACCGGGGGGTGGCTACACCTTC	CASSPGGGYTF
NA	once	TRBV6-5	TRBJ1-1	TGTGCCAGCAGAATAGACAGCGACACTGAAGCTTTCTTT	CASRIDSDTEAFF
NA	NA	TRBV18	TRBJ2-6	TGTGCCACTAAGTTGGGTGGACAGCATAGTGATGGGGCCAACGTCCTGACTTTC	CATKLGGQHSDGANVLTF
TRBD1	once	TRBV5-1	TRBJ2-5	TGCGCCAGCAAGGCAGGGGGCGAAGAGACCCAGTACTTC	CASKAGGEETQYF
TRBD1	NA	TRBV5-1	TRBJ1-4	TGCGCCAGCAGCTTGGGGACAGGGAGCAATGAAAAACTGTTTTTT	CASSLGTGSNEKLFF
TRBD2	NA	TRBV10-1	TRBJ2-7	TGCGCCAGCACGGGGGGGGCCCCAGATTGGCTCTACGAGCAGTACTTC	CASTGGAPDWLYEQYF
TRBD1	NA	TRBV5-4	TRBJ2-7	TGTGCCAGCAGCGGGGGACAGGGGTTCTCCTACGAGCAGTACTTC	CASSGGQGFSYEQYF
NA	NA	TRBV3-1/TRBV3-2	TRBJ1-2	TGTGCCAGCAGCCAAGATGCAGATTTGACAGGCTTGCGTGGCTACACCTTC	CASSQDADLTGLRGYTF
NA	once	TRBV28	TRBJ2-7	TGTGCCACCCAGTCTATTTCTGGGGAGCAGTACTTC	CATQSISGEQYF
TRBD1	NA	TRBV7-8	TRBJ1-3	TGTGCCAGCAGCCAGGGGGTCTCTGGAAACACCATATATTTT	CASSQGVSGNTIYF
NA	NA	TRBV5-1	TRBJ1-1	TGCGCCAGCAGCTCAAACTCGAACACTGAAGCTTTCTTT	CASSSNSNTEAFF
TRBD1	NA	TRBV7-9	TRBJ2-7	TGTGCCAGCAGCAGAGACACAGGGGGCGCATCCTACGAGCAGTACTTC	CASSRDTGGASYEQYF
NA	NA	TRBV5-1	TRBJ1-5	TGCGCCAGCAGCTTGATGGCAGGGACGGAACAGCCCCAGCATTTT	CASSLMAGTEQPQHF
NA	NA	TRBV9	TRBJ2-3	TGTGCCAGCAGCGTATCCGCCAGGGGAGGTGGAGATACGCAGTATTTT	CASSVSARGGGDTQYF
TRBD2	NA	TRBV19	TRBJ2-1	TGTGCCAGTAGTATACTAGCGGGCTACAATGAGCAGTTCTTC	CASSILAGYNEQFF
TRBD1	NA	TRBV5-1	TRBJ2-7	TGCGCCAGCAGCTTGTGGACAGGGAGCTCCTACGAGCAGTACTTC	CASSLWTGSSYEQYF
NA	NA	TRBV28	TRBJ2-7	TGTGCCAGCACCGACGGGAATCTCTACGAGCAGTACTTC	CASTDGNLYEQYF
NA	NA	TRBV5-1	TRBJ1-1	TGCGCCAGCAGCCCCGACGGGAACACTGAAGCTTTCTTT	CASSPDGNTEAFF